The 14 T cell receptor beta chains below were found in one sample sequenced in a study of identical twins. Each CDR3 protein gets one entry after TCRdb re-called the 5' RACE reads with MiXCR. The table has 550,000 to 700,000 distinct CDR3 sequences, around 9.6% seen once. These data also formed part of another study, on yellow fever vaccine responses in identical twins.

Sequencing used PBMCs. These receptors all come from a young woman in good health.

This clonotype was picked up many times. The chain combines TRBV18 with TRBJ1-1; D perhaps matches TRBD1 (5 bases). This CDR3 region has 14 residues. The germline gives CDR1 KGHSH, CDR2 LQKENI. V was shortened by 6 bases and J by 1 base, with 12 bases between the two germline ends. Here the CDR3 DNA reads TGTGCCAGCTCCCGCACAGGCGAGAACACTGAAGCTTTCTTT. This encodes CASSRTGENTEAFF. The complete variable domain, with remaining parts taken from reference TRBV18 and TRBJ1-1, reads NAGVMQNPRHLVRRRGQEARLRCSPMKGHSHVYWYRQLPEEGLKFMVYLQKENIIDESGMPKERFSAEFPKEGPSILRIQQVVRGDSAAYFCASSRTGENTEAFFGQGTRLTVV.

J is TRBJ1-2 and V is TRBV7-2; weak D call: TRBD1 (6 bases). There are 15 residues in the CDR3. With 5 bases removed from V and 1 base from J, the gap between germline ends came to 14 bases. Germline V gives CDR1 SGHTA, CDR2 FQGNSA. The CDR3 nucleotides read TGTGCCAGCAGCGACTTGGACAGCTTTAACTATGGCTACACCTTC. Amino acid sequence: CASSDLDSFNYGYTF.

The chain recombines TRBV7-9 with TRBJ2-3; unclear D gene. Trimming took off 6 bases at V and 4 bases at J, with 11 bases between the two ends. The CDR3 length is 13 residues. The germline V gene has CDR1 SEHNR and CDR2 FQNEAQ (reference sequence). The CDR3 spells CASRRVASDTQYF. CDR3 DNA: TGTGCCAGCAGGAGAGTAGCCTCAGATACGCAGTATTTT.

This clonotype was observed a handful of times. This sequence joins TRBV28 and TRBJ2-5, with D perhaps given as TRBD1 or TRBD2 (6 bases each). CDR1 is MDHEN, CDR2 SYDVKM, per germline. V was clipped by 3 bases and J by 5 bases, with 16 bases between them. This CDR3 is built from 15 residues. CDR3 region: CASSLVLGGRETQYF. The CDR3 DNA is TGTGCCAGCAGTTTGGTTCTCGGGGGCCGGGAGACCCAGTACTTC.

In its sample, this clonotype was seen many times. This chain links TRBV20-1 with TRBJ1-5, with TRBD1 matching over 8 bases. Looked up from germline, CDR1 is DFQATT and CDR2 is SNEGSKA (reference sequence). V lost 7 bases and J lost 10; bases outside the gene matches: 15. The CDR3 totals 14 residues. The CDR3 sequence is CSGTDGQGSSPQHF. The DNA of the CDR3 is TGCAGTGGGACCGATGGACAGGGTTCCTCTCCCCAGCATTTT.

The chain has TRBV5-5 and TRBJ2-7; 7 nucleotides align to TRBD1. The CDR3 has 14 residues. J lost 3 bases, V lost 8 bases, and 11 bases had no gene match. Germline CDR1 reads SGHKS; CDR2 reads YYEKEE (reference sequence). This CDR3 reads CARSPGTVCYEQYF. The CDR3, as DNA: TGTGCCAGGAGCCCTGGGACAGTCTGCTACGAGCAGTACTTC.

In DNA, the CDR3 is TGTGCCTGCTGTTTAAGGCTAGCGGGGGGGTCCTCCTACAATGAGCAGTTCTTC. Amino acids: CACCLRLAGGSSYNEQFF. V is TRBV2 and J is TRBJ2-1, with TRBD2 identical over 12 bases. J was trimmed by 0 bases and V by 11 bases; bases with no gene match: 14. Germline V lookup: CDR1 SNHLY, CDR2 FYNNEI. The CDR3 has 18 residues.

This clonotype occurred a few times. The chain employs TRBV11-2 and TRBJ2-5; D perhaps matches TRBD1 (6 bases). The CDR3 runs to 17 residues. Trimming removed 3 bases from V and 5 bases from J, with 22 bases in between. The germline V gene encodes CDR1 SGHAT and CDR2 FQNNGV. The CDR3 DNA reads TGTGCCAGCAGCTTGACAACCACCCAGGGGCGGCCGGAGACCCAGTACTTC. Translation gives CASSLTTTQGRPETQYF.

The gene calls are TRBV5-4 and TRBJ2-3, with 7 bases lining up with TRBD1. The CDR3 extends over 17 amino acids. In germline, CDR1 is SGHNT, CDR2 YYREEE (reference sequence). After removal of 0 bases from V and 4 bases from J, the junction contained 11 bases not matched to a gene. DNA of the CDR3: TGTGCCAGCAGCTTGGACAGGGGATGGTCGTCAGCAGATACGCAGTATTTT. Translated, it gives CASSLDRGWSSADTQYF.

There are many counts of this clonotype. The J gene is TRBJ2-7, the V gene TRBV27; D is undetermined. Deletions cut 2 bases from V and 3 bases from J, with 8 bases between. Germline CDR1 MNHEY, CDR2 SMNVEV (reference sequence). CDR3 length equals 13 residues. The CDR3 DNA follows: TGTGCCAGCAGTTTAAGTGGGCTCTACGAGCAGTACTTC. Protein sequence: CASSLSGLYEQYF.

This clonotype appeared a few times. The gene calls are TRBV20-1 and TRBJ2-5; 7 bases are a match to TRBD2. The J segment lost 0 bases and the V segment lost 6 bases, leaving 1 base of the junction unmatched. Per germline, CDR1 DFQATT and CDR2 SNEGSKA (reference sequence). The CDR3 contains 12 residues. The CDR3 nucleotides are TGCAGTGCGAGCGGGAACCAAGAGACCCAGTACTTC. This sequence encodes CSASGNQETQYF.

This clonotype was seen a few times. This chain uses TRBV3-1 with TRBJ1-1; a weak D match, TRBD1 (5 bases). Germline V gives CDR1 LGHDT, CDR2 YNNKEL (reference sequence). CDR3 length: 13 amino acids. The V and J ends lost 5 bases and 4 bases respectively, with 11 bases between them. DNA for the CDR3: TGTGCCAGCAGCAGCGTGAGGGGCACTGAAGCTTTCTTT. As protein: CASSSVRGTEAFF.

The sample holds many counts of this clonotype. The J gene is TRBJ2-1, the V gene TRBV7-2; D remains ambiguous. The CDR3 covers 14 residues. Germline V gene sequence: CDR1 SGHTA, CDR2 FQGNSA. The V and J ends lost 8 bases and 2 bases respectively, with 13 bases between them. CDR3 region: CASSLRPAYNEQFF. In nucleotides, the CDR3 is TGTGCCAGCTCCTTACGGCCAGCCTACAATGAGCAGTTCTTC.

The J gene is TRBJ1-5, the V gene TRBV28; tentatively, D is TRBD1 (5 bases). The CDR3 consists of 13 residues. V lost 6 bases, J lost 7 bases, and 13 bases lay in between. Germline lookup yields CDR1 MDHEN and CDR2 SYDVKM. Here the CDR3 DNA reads TGTGCCAGCAGAACTGCAGGGTCACAGCCCCAGCATTTT. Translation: CASRTAGSQPQHF. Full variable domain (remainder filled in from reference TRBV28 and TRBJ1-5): DVKVTQSSRYLVKRTGEKVFLECVQDMDHENMFWYRQDPGLGLRLIYFSYDVKMKEKGDIPEGYSVSREKKERFSLILESASTNQTSMYLCASRTAGSQPQHFGDGTRLSIL.